This paragraph reports one T cell receptor beta chain. Its antigen specificity is not known. No qualities accompany the bases; no much larger clone lies one base away. TCRbeta CDR3 regions were amplified from genomic DNA using the immunoSEQ Assay, a bias-controlled multiplex PCR. The authors processed their data as follows. Nucleated cell counts per sample were estimated from amplification of reference gene primers within the assay. To quantify the absolute abundance of each unique TCRbeta CDR3 rearrangement, sequence reads were collapsed and filtered. For each sample, productive Simpson clonality was calculated as the square root of Simpson's diversity index over productive rearrangements. Drawn from immuneACCESS, this table holds only the in-frame rearrangements with V and J called that TCRdb kept. Clones are partly lost; checked studies trace under half to an unresolved V gene and leave the rest unexplained. V, J and clone size were drawn from that table, and D and trimming were deduced from the DNA. The sample profile shows 250,000 to 300,000 clones; around 91% of them were found once. The leading ten clones occupy around 12% of the sample.

This entry belongs to a study of blood T cell repertoires in COVID-19 (dated by TCRdb to the early 2020s). About the investigation overall: Collaborator samples came from the United States, Italy and Spain and covered acute and convalescent phases of COVID-19. Where available, HLA class I and class II types were obtained from metadata supplied by the sample provider rather than from assay-based typing. Nearly every sample came with metadata listing a de-identified subject ID, COVID-19 status, age in years and sex. The repertoires were released in a freely available public database meant as a resource for research on the immune response to SARS-CoV-2. The samples were drawn from the first 160 participants of the ongoing ImmuneRACE study and from 1,254 subjects provided by 6 global collaborators. The material from the prospective study consisted of cDNA or gDNA derived from T cells, B-cell-depleted T cells, or PBMCs. Deeply sampled blood TCRbeta repertoires from subjects exposed to, actively infected with, or recovered from COVID-19 were included in the dataset. Overall study outcomes, separate from this receptor: The quantity of clinical and demographic metadata differed by source and by participant and was supplied without curation.

Collaborating institutions collected whole blood in K2EDTA tubes following their own protocols. For TCRbeta analysis, collaborators shipped samples as frozen whole blood, isolated PBMCs, or DNA extracted from either of those sample types. The CDR3, cysteine through phenylalanine, is 14 amino acids long. The read is trimmed to its CDR3 DNA, 42 bases read in frame from base 1. The germline V gene yields LGHNA for CDR1 and YSLEER for CDR2. The junction carries 7 bases between V and J, which are trimmed by 4 bases and 1 base respectively. The chain uses TRBV4-3 and TRBJ2-2; too little of a D gene remains to name it. The sequencing input was peripheral blood. The source is a woman in her sixties with acute or convalescent COVID-19. The DNA sequence is TGCGCCAGCAGCCGCAGTATGAACACCGGGGAGCTGTTTTTT. Its product reads: CASSRSMNTGELFF.